This is a list of T cell receptor beta chains from one sample in a study of cytomegalovirus exposure and HLA in healthy donors. Assay: immunoSEQ multiplex PCR; the TCRdb copy retains only in-frame clones and omits some. This repertoire includes 130,000 to 150,000 clones. The sequencing input was PBMCs. The receptors were gathered from a woman between 45 and 60 years old in good health and CMV-seronegative. Each CDR3 is given with its conserved first and last residue. Fields, in order: J gene, V gene, D gene, CDR3 protein. D genes are given only for firm matches.

>TRBJ1-2|TRBV7-8|-
CASSPGQIRDGYTF
>TRBJ2-7|TRBV7-2|TRBD2
CASSFGLASEQYF
>TRBJ2-7|TRBV2|-
CASLASPYEQYF
>TRBJ2-7|TRBV19|TRBD1
CASSITGGNYEQYF
>TRBJ2-3|TRBV15|-
CATSRHYTDTQYF
>TRBJ1-3|TRBV27|-
CASSFWGDGNTIYF
>TRBJ2-1|TRBV2|TRBD1
CASSWTGGDVDQFF
>TRBJ2-1|TRBV2|TRBD2
CASDPGLAYNEQFF
>TRBJ2-3|TRBV2|-
CASSKEITDTQYF
>TRBJ2-5|TRBV5-1|TRBD1
CASSPTGAYPSSETQYF
>TRBJ1-1|TRBV11-3|-
CASSPSRRNTEAFF
>TRBJ2-1|TRBV9|TRBD2
CASSGRLAGYYNEQFF
>TRBJ1-2|TRBV4-2|TRBD1
CASSHPIGDSLNGYTF
>TRBJ1-2|TRBV19|-
CASTTANYGYTF
>TRBJ2-7|TRBV4-2|TRBD1
CASTGTGGHEQYF
>TRBJ1-5|TRBV4-1|TRBD1
CASSQGITGGEYQPQHF
>TRBJ1-2|TRBV18|TRBD1
CASSPTGFEGYTF
>TRBJ2-7|TRBV30|-
CAWSSPRGITAHEQYF
>TRBJ2-7|TRBV2|-
CASLSGSTYEQYF
>TRBJ2-2|TRBV30|-
CAWSVRRGPGELFF
>TRBJ2-2|TRBV5-5|-
CASSWQDGANTGELFF
>TRBJ2-7|TRBV9|TRBD1
CASSSITQGGEQYF
>TRBJ1-1|TRBV5-1|-
CASSLGGVGTEAFF
>TRBJ2-1|TRBV18|TRBD2
CASSPPTSGSDNEQFF
>TRBJ2-1|TRBV4-3|TRBD1
CASSQGMGTGEQFF
>TRBJ2-3|TRBV18|-
CASSDFTDTQYF
>TRBJ1-4|TRBV28|TRBD1
CASSDLIVAGGGTNEKLFF
>TRBJ2-1|TRBV18|-
CASSADMYNEQFF
>TRBJ2-3|TRBV11-3|TRBD1
CASSPRTGGSSDTQYF
>TRBJ2-1|TRBV19|-
CASSPDSSSYNEQFF
>TRBJ1-3|TRBV11-3|-
CASSLGDAAGNTIYF
>TRBJ1-2|TRBV27|TRBD1
CASSAGQTHFNGYTF
>TRBJ2-7|TRBV27|-
CASSLYRGANSYEQYF
>TRBJ2-3|TRBV29-1|TRBD2
CSVGLTTDTQYF
>TRBJ2-3|TRBV30|TRBD1
CAGSVGGQGTDTQYF
>-|TRBV6-5|-
CASSYSEGRGHEQYF
>TRBJ2-7|TRBV11-3|TRBD1
CASSLVSGQGNEQYF
>TRBJ2-5|TRBV9|TRBD2
CASSTGGTSGGRQETQYF
>TRBJ2-1|TRBV5-1|-
CASSLDEEGNEQFF
>TRBJ1-5|TRBV19|TRBD1
CASSIGPGQGYDSNQPQHF
>TRBJ2-6|TRBV6-6|-
CASSGPRGGGANVLTF
>TRBJ1-2|TRBV6-1|TRBD1
CASSAMTGGRDGYTF
>TRBJ1-2|TRBV9|TRBD1
CASSVGGTGDFLGTF
>TRBJ1-2|TRBV25-1|-
CASSAGYGYTF
>TRBJ1-4|TRBV5-1|-
CASSLQGSANEKLFF
>TRBJ1-4|TRBV28|TRBD1
CASSNGQGEKLFF
>TRBJ2-7|TRBV13|TRBD1
CASSLGGAWTGTSEQYF
>TRBJ2-7|TRBV27|TRBD1
CASSLRTGVYEQYF
>TRBJ2-7|TRBV5-1|-
CASSLVSSAYEQYF
>TRBJ2-7|TRBV6-1|-
CASSLTSYEQYF
>TRBJ2-7|TRBV6-6|-
CASSYTYASLEQYF
>TRBJ2-1|TRBV2|TRBD1
CASSSKGQGTYNEQFF
>TRBJ2-1|TRBV30|TRBD2
CAWSGPGLAVKISYNEQFF
>TRBJ1-2|TRBV6-5|TRBD1
CASLSRAGGSYGYTF
>TRBJ2-7|TRBV6-5|TRBD2
CASLAGGRSYEQYF
>TRBJ2-5|TRBV10-3|-
CAIRGEVLETQYF
>TRBJ2-7|TRBV6-5|-
CASSYSGDRRLYEQYF